This note documents a single TCR beta chain sequence. Its matching antigen is unknown. The sample belongs to a study of CD8 T cells in Susac syndrome. The wider study: Sequenced Susac syndrome patients included roughly six with clinically active disease and fewer than 10 in remission. Study-level results: The peak of CD8+ clonal expansion in Susac was seen in TEMRA cells and active patients.

Germline V CDR1 and CDR2: SGDLS, YYNGEE. The CDR3 consists of 11 residues. V was shortened by 3 bases and J by 6 bases, with 5 bases between the two germline ends. With random hexamers, about 0.45 to 1 ug RNA was reverse transcribed. MiXCR was run by TCRdb on the immunoSEQ multiplex PCR reads, yielding one entry per CDR3 protein. The top ten hold about 0.15% of the sample, which has some 200,000 distinct CDR3 sequences, about 95% seen once. In blood CD8+ and CD4+ T cells, TCR beta underwent sequencing. TEMRA cells were FACS-enriched, while CD8+ and CD4+ T cells were negatively isolated. V is TRBV9 and J is TRBJ2-3, with a possible D match to TRBD2 (5 bases). The receptor comes from a human donor with Susac syndrome. Sequenced: CD8+ T cells from PBMCs. The CDR3, as DNA: TGTGCCAGCAGCGGGGAGGATACGCAGTATTTT. Translation gives CASSGEDTQYF.